This T cell receptor (beta chain) is drawn from a study of cytomegalovirus exposure and HLA in healthy donors. General study findings and limits: Most TCR beta V segments were productive about 87% or about 30% of the time in an earlier analysis.

A note on this clone: Its antigen is unidentified.

PCR was performed using 60 Vbeta and 13 Jbeta primers. Method: immunoSEQ multiplex PCR; TCRdb's copy keeps in-frame clones and lacks some. The sample has about 130,000 clones; roughly 80% are singletons. V dropped 6 bases and J dropped 5 bases, with 21 bases sitting between them. The CDR3 is made up of 16 amino acids. From germline, CDR1 is MNHEY and CDR2 SMNVEV (reference sequence). The rearrangement links TRBV27 to TRBJ2-3; a weak D match, TRBD2 (6 bases). The sequenced sample was PBMCs. The clonotype originates from a middle-aged man in good health and CMV-seronegative. The CDR3 protein is CASRLDPGPGGDTQYF. CDR3 DNA: TGTGCCAGCAGACTTGACCCGGGACCCGGGGGAGATACGCAGTATTTT.